This T cell receptor (beta chain) was sequenced in a study of cytomegalovirus exposure and HLA in healthy donors. Across the whole study: Previous work identified roughly 120 million unique TCR beta sequences from 150 million to 200 million T cells.

Regarding this clone: Its antigen is undetermined.

CDR3 length equals 15 residues. CDR1 SGHTA and CDR2 FQGTGA come from the germline V gene. Trimming removed 4 bases from V and 1 base from J; junction bases left unmatched: 6. Missing from this donor's record is the CMV serostatus. A multiplex PCR was run with 60 Vbeta primers and 13 Jbeta primers. Sequencing was performed with immunoSEQ multiplex PCR; in TCRdb, only in-frame clones are kept and a portion is missing. The sample yields just under 70,000 clones, 70% to 90% seen once. The study, taken as a whole, reports: Exclusion applied to some V segments, including TRBV6-2 and TRBV6-3, as they were indistinguishable.

The TCR originated in a human donor in good health. This chain links TRBV7-3 with TRBJ1-1; 7 nucleotides align to TRBD1. The sequenced sample consisted of PBMCs. The CDR3 sequence: CASSSTGQPNTEAFF. The CDR3 nucleotides read TGTGCCAGCAGCTCAACGGGACAGCCGAACACTGAAGCTTTCTTT.